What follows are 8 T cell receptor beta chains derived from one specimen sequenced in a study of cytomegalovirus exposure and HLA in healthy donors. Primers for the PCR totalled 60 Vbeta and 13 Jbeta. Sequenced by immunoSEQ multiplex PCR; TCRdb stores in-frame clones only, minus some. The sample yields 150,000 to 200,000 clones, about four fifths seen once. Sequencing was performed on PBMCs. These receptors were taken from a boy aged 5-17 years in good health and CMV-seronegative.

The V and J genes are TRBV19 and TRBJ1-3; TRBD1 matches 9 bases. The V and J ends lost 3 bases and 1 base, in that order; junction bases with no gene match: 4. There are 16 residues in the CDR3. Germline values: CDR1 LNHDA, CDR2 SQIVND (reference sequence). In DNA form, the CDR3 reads TGTGCCAGTAGTATCCTCGGGACAGGGTCTGGAAACACCATATATTTT. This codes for CASSILGTGSGNTIYF.

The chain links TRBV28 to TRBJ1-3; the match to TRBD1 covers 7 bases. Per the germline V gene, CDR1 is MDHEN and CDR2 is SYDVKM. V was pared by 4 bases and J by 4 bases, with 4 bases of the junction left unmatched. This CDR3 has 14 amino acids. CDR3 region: CASSYRGGGNTIYF. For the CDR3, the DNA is TGTGCCAGCAGTTACAGGGGAGGCGGAAACACCATATATTTT.

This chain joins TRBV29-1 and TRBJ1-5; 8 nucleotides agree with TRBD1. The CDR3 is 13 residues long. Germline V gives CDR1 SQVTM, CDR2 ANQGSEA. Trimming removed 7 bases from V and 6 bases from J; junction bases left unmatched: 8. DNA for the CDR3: TGCAGCGCCTCGGACAGGGCTGGTCAGCCCCAGCATTTT. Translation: CSASDRAGQPQHF.

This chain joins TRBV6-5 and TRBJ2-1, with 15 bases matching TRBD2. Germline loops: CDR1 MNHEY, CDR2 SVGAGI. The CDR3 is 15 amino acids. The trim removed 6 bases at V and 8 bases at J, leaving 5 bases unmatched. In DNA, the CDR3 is TGTGCCAGCAGCCGGGGACTAGCGGGAGGCTATGAGCAGTTCTTC. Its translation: CASSRGLAGGYEQFF.

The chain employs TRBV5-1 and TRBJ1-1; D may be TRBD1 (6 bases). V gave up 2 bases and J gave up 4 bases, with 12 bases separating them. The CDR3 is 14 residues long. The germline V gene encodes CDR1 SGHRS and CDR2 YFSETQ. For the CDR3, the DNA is TGCGCCAGCAGCTTTATGGGGGCCGGCACTGAAGCTTTCTTT. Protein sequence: CASSFMGAGTEAFF.

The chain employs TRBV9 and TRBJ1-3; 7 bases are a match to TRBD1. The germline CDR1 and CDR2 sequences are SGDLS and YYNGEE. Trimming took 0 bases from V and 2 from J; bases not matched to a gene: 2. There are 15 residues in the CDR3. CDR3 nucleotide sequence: TGTGCCAGCAGCGTAGCCCAGGGGGCTGGAAACACCATATATTTT. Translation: CASSVAQGAGNTIYF.

CDR3 residues: CASSSLAGGDNEQFF. The CDR3 region has the DNA TGTGCCAGCAGCTCCCTAGCGGGGGGCGACAATGAGCAGTTCTTC. This rearrangement joins TRBV7-9 to TRBJ2-1; 11 bases line up with TRBD2. CDR3 length: 15 residues. With 4 bases clipped from V and 5 bases from J, the junction kept 4 bases outside the gene matches. In germline, CDR1 is SEHNR, CDR2 FQNEAQ (reference sequence).

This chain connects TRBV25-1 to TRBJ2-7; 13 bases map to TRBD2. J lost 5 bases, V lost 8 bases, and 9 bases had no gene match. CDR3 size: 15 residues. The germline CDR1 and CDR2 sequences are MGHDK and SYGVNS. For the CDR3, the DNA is TGTGCCAGCTCAAAACTAGCGGGAGGGCCGAACGAGCAGTACTTC. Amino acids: CASSKLAGGPNEQYF.